These 18 T cell receptor beta chains originate from one sample sequenced in a study of cytotoxic CD8 clonotypes in ibrutinib-treated CLL. TCRdb's copy holds only in-frame clones and misses some; the assay was immunoSEQ multiplex PCR. Altogether 130,000 to 150,000 clones are present, 75% to 85% being singletons, with the ten largest covering around 13%. The sequenced sample was PBMCs, obtained after 12 months of ibrutinib treatment. The receptors here all came from a human donor with chronic lymphocytic leukemia.

In its sample, this clone was seen a few times. The chain couples TRBV9 to TRBJ2-7; 9 bases match TRBD1. Unmatched junction bases numbered 8, after V lost 4 bases and J lost 3 bases. The germline V gene has CDR1 SGDLS and CDR2 YYNGEE. The CDR3 runs to 15 residues. CDR3 region: CASSTSGGQGYEQYF. The CDR3 DNA sequence: TGTGCCAGCAGCACCTCAGGGGGACAGGGCTACGAGCAGTACTTC.

This clone was detected only once. The chain is built from TRBV5-1 and TRBJ2-1; 10 bases agree with TRBD2. The CDR3 loop spans 16 amino acids. V shed 7 bases, J shed 1 base, and the junction held 8 bases outside the gene matches. Germline-derived CDR1 and CDR2 are SGHRS and YFSETQ. This chain's CDR3 is CASSTYSGRSYNEQFF. The CDR3 DNA reads TGCGCCAGCTCTACCTATAGCGGGAGGTCCTACAATGAGCAGTTCTTC.

This clone has more than one count but fewer than ten. The chain recombines TRBV7-9 with TRBJ1-5; 7 bases match TRBD1. CDR3 length: 14 amino acids. Germline V gene sequence: CDR1 SEHNR, CDR2 FQNEAQ (reference sequence). V shed 5 bases and J 1 base; nucleotides not matched to a gene: 2. In nucleotides, the CDR3 is TGTGCCAGCAGCCCGACAGGGAGCAATCAGCCCCAGCATTTT. It codes for CASSPTGSNQPQHF. The full variable domain, completed using reference TRBV7-9 and TRBJ1-5, is DTGVSQNPRHKITKRGQNVTFRCDPISEHNRLYWYRQTLGQGPEFLTYFQNEAQLEKSRLLSDRFSAERPKGSFSTLEIQRTEQGDSAMYLCASSPTGSNQPQHFGDGTRLSIL.

The chain couples TRBV25-1 to TRBJ2-1; D possibly corresponds to TRBD2 (6 bases). The CDR3 contains 15 residues. In germline, CDR1 is MGHDK, CDR2 SYGVNS. The V gene lost 3 bases and the J gene lost 7 bases, with 16 bases spanning the gap. CDR3 amino acids: CASSDVRDWGNEQFF. The CDR3 region has the DNA TGTGCCAGCAGTGACGTGCGGGACTGGGGTAATGAGCAGTTCTTC.

The chain joins TRBV7-7 to TRBJ2-1; 11 bases line up with TRBD2. Trimming removed 5 bases from V and 6 bases from J; junction bases left unmatched: 9. Germline-derived CDR1 and CDR2 are SSHAT and FNYEAQ (reference sequence). The CDR3 is 16 residues long. DNA of the CDR3: TGTGCCAGCAGCGCACAGCCGGGACTAGCGGTCAATGAGCAGTTCTTC. Encoded protein: CASSAQPGLAVNEQFF.

This rearrangement joins TRBV19 to TRBJ2-1; no firm D call. This CDR3 region has 11 residues. Trimming removed 4 bases at V and 12 bases at J, with 10 bases between. Germline CDR1 and CDR2: LNHDA and SQIVND (reference sequence). DNA of the CDR3: TGTGCCAGTAGTAACGGAGTCGGGCAGTTCTTC. Translation gives CASSNGVGQFF.

The chain carries TRBV18 and TRBJ2-3; 14 bases align to TRBD2. V shed 2 bases, J shed 3 bases, and the junction held 4 bases outside the gene matches. This CDR3 region has 17 residues. Germline CDR1 is KGHSH and CDR2 is LQKENI. CDR3 coding DNA: TGTGCCAGCTCACCAGGACTAGCGGGAGGAGAAACAGATACGCAGTATTTT. This codes for CASSPGLAGGETDTQYF.

This sequence joins TRBV7-3 and TRBJ2-3; TRBD2 matches 13 bases. CDR1 and CDR2 (germline): SGHTA, FQGTGA. Germline trimming cut 5 bases from V and 5 bases from J; bases unmatched to any gene: 4. This CDR3 is 15 amino acids long. The CDR3, as DNA: TGTGCCAGCAGCCGGACTAGCGGGAGAGGAGATACGCAGTATTTT. It translates to CASSRTSGRGDTQYF.

This clone was counted a few times. The rearrangement joins TRBV18 to TRBJ1-2; a weak D match, TRBD1 (6 bases). This CDR3 comprises 12 residues. V lost 3 bases, J lost 8 bases, and 10 bases lay in between. Germline V gene sequence: CDR1 KGHSH, CDR2 LQKENI. CDR3 residues: CASSPQGKGYTF. The CDR3 DNA reads as TGTGCCAGCTCACCCCAGGGGAAAGGCTACACCTTC.

The genes are TRBV5-5 and TRBJ1-5; 11 bases line up with TRBD1. Germline loops: CDR1 SGHKS, CDR2 YYEKEE (reference sequence). After removal of 4 bases from V and 2 bases from J, the junction contained 8 bases not matched to a gene. CDR3 length equals 17 residues. The CDR3 region has the DNA TGTGCCAGCAGCCCGGGACAGGGGGGATGGGGCAATCAGCCCCAGCATTTT. Protein sequence: CASSPGQGGWGNQPQHF.

V is TRBV18 and J is TRBJ1-5; D is uncertain. V lost 5 bases, J lost 3 bases, and 5 bases lay in between. The CDR3 loop spans 12 amino acids. Per germline, CDR1 KGHSH and CDR2 LQKENI. The CDR3 DNA reads TGTGCCAGCTCAGCCAACAATCAGCCCCAGCATTTT. The encoded protein is CASSANNQPQHF.

This clone was observed a single time. V gene TRBV18 combines with J gene TRBJ1-3; a weak D match, TRBD1 (6 bases). V shed 0 bases and J shed 0 bases, with 12 bases lying between them. Germline values: CDR1 KGHSH, CDR2 LQKENI. This CDR3 has 17 amino acids. CDR3: CASSPPETGLSGNTIYF. As DNA, the CDR3 is TGTGCCAGCTCACCACCGGAGACAGGTCTCTCTGGAAACACCATATATTTT. Full variable domain (missing parts from reference TRBV18 and TRBJ1-3): NAGVMQNPRHLVRRRGQEARLRCSPMKGHSHVYWYRQLPEEGLKFMVYLQKENIIDESGMPKERFSAEFPKEGPSILRIQQVVRGDSAAYFCASSPPETGLSGNTIYFGEGSWLTVV.

The V and J genes are TRBV4-1 and TRBJ1-5; 7 bases match TRBD1. CDR1 is MGHRA and CDR2 is YSYEKL in the germline V gene. The trim removed 3 bases at V and 6 bases at J, leaving 11 bases unmatched. The CDR3 has 16 amino acids. As DNA, the CDR3 is TGCGCCAGCAGCCAGGCCCCCTACAGGGGTCCTCAGCCCCAGCATTTT. Translation: CASSQAPYRGPQPQHF.

This rearrangement joins TRBV7-9 to TRBJ1-2; D may be TRBD1 (5 bases). V lost 6 bases and J 1 base, leaving 15 bases between the germline ends. The CDR3 covers 15 residues. CDR1 and CDR2 (germline): SEHNR, FQNEAQ (reference sequence). CDR3 DNA sequence: TGTGCCAGCAGTGACGGGGGAAGCAGTAACTATGGCTACACCTTC. Encoded protein: CASSDGGSSNYGYTF.

The V call is TRBV7-2, the J call TRBJ2-5; a weak D match, TRBD1 (6 bases). Trimming stripped 1 base from V and 4 bases from J, with 10 bases between. Germline loops: CDR1 SGHTA, CDR2 FQGNSA. The CDR3 contains 14 residues. DNA for the CDR3: TGTGCCAGCAGCTTAGGAGGGGGTCGAGAGACCCAGTACTTC. Translating gives CASSLGGGRETQYF.

The V and J genes are TRBV19 and TRBJ1-3, with a tentative D call TRBD1 (5 bases). Germline V gene lookup returns CDR1 LNHDA and CDR2 SQIVND (reference sequence). The CDR3 extends over 14 amino acids. Trimming cost V 7 bases and J 1 base, with 11 bases left between them. CDR3 amino acids: CASNTGVSGNTIYF. The CDR3 bases are TGTGCCAGTAATACGGGGGTATCTGGAAACACCATATATTTT.

V is TRBV7-8 and J is TRBJ2-2, with D perhaps TRBD1 or TRBD2 (5 bases each). Germline lookup yields CDR1 SGHVS and CDR2 FQNEAQ. This CDR3 region has 18 residues. Trimming shortened V by 2 bases and J by 0 bases, and 16 bases separated the two germline ends. The CDR3 here is CASSLKGPTIANTGELFF. CDR3 DNA: TGTGCCAGCAGCTTAAAGGGACCCACGATCGCGAACACCGGGGAGCTGTTTTTT.

This clone showed up just once. This chain uses TRBV5-8 with TRBJ2-7; TRBD2 aligns across 9 bases. V was clipped by 3 bases and J by 3 bases; unmatched bases: 7. This CDR3 spans 15 amino acids. Germline V lookup: CDR1 SGHTS, CDR2 YDEGEE. CDR3 coding DNA: TGTGCCAGCAGCTCGGGACTAGCCCGCCTCTACGAGCAGTACTTC. Translated: CASSSGLARLYEQYF.